This entry concerns a single TCR beta chain. The authors' processing: Reference gene primer amplification gave estimated nucleated cell counts. The repertoire was sequenced with immunoSEQ multiplex PCR; TCRdb's copy has only in-frame clones and lacks some. D and trimming were read from the DNA, whereas the V and J calls and clone size are those reported in that table. The sample carries under 200,000 clones, 65% to 80% recorded once. V was pared by 6 bases and J by 8 bases, with 8 bases of the junction left unmatched. Germline values: CDR1 LNHNV, CDR2 YYDKDF (reference sequence). The CDR3 sequence is 15 residues long. The data belong to a study of blood T cell repertoires in COVID-19. Overall study: Whether acute or convalescent, the COVID-19 samples came from the United States, Italy and Spain. T cells, B-cell-depleted T cells, or PBMCs provided the cDNA or gDNA that served as material.

The sequence came from a man aged 55 to 70 with acute or convalescent COVID-19. The sequenced sample consisted of peripheral blood. The genes are TRBV15 and TRBJ2-1; 12 nucleotides align to TRBD1. Here the CDR3 reads CATRESGTGGYEQFF. For the CDR3, the DNA is TGTGCCACCAGAGAATCCGGGACAGGGGGCTATGAGCAGTTCTTC.